The 5 T cell receptor beta chains presented below share a single source sample, sequenced in a study of beta chain features in type 1 diabetes. cDNA synthesis used the whole RNA isolate, giving expressed TCRB sequences. TCRdb keeps only in-frame clones here, not all; method: immunoSEQ multiplex PCR. The sample consists of roughly 400,000 clones, roughly 16% of them appearing once. Sequencing was done on a sample of naive CD4+ T cells from blood. The receptor set was obtained from a woman aged 18-30 years in good health.

This chain uses TRBV25-1 with TRBJ2-1, with 8 nucleotides matching TRBD1. This CDR3 has 15 amino acids. After removal of 5 bases from V and 1 base from J, the junction contained 4 bases not matched to a gene. In germline, CDR1 is MGHDK, CDR2 SYGVNS. The CDR3 spells CASSRTGPSYNEQFF. The CDR3 bases are TGTGCCAGCAGTCGGACAGGGCCATCCTACAATGAGCAGTTCTTC.

The chain recombines TRBV7-2 with TRBJ2-7, with a tentative D call TRBD2 (5 bases). Trimming cost V 1 base and J 6 bases, with 13 bases left between them. The CDR3 loop spans 14 amino acids. Germline assignment: CDR1 SGHTA and CDR2 FQGNSA. The DNA of the CDR3 is TGTGCCAGCAGCTTAGAGCCTAGCAACCCCGAGCAGTACTTC. It codes for CASSLEPSNPEQYF.

CDR3 coding DNA: TGCAGCGTTGTTAGTAGCACTGAAGCTTTCTTT. Encoded protein: CSVVSSTEAFF. This chain links TRBV29-1 with TRBJ1-1; D is ambiguous. The V gene lost 4 bases and the J gene lost 4 bases, with 7 bases spanning the gap. This CDR3 region has 11 residues. CDR1 is SQVTM, CDR2 ANQGSEA, per germline.

This clone was counted only a few times. The chain joins TRBV19 to TRBJ2-3; the match to TRBD1 covers 9 bases. V dropped 6 bases and J dropped 5; count of bases not matched to a gene: 3. The CDR3 extends over 13 amino acids. Germline CDR1 reads LNHDA; CDR2 reads SQIVND (reference sequence). DNA for the CDR3: TGTGCCAGTAGGGGACAGGGAGAAGATACGCAGTATTTT. Translation gives CASRGQGEDTQYF. Using reference TRBV19 and TRBJ2-3 for the parts outside the CDR3, the full variable domain is DGGITQSPKYLFRKEGQNVTLSCEQNLNHDAMYWYRQDPGQGLRLIYYSQIVNDFQKGDIAEGYSVSREKKESFPLTVTSAQKNPTAFYLCASRGQGEDTQYFGPGTRLTVL.

The sample holds a few counts of this clone. This rearrangement joins TRBV29-1 to TRBJ2-1; D is unresolved. The CDR3 is made up of 12 amino acids. The germline V gene encodes CDR1 SQVTM and CDR2 ANQGSEA. Trimming removed 6 bases at V and 5 bases at J, with 11 bases between. DNA of the CDR3: TGCAGCGTAGGAGTTTCTCACAATGAGCAGTTCTTC. Translated: CSVGVSHNEQFF.